The sample holds many counts of the clone carrying this T cell receptor (beta chain). Its antigen is unidentified. The germline V gene has CDR1 LGHDT and CDR2 YNNKEL (reference sequence). The CDR3 runs 14 residues. Trimming took off 10 bases at V and 6 bases at J, with 20 bases between the two ends. Each CDR3 protein is one row after TCRdb ran MiXCR on the 5' RACE reads. The sample holds approximately 350,000 distinct CDR3 sequences, roughly an eighth seen once. The data were obtained in a study of identical twins. Findings and caveats of the study: Rather than following the same donors, the conclusions depended on cross-sectional statistical analysis. Insertions ran lower in abundant cord blood beta clonotypes, though not in memory repertoires.

These data were likewise used in another study, on yellow fever vaccine responses in identical twins.

The TCR comes from a woman aged 18-29 years in good health. The sample comprised CD8+ T cells sorted from blood. The rearrangement joins TRBV3-1 to TRBJ2-3; D gene ambiguous. CDR3 sequence: CATHGSQDADTQYF. The CDR3 nucleotides read TGTGCCACCCACGGATCCCAGGATGCCGATACGCAGTATTTT.